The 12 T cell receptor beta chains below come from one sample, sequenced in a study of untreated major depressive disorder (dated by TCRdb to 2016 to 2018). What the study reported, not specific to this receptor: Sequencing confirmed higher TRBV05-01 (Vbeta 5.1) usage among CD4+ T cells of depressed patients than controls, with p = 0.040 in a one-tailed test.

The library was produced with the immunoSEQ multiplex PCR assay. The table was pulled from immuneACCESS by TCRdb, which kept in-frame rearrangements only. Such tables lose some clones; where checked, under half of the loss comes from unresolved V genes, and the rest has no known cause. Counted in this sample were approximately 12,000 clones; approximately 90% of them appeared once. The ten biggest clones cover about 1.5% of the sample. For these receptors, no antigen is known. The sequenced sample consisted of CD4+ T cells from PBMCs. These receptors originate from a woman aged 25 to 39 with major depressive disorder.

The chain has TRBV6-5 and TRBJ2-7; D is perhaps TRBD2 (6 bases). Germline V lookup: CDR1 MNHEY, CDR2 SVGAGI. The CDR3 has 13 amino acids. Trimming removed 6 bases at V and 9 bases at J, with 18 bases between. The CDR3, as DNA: TGTGCCAGCAGGAAGGCGGGAACCTTCGTGCAGTACTTC. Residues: CASRKAGTFVQYF.

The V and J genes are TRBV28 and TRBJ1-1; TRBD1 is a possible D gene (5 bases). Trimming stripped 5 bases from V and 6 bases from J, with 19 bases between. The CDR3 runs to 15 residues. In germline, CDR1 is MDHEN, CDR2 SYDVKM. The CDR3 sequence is CASSHATEGNSEAFF. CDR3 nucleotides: TGTGCCAGCAGTCACGCTACTGAGGGGAATTCTGAAGCTTTCTTT.

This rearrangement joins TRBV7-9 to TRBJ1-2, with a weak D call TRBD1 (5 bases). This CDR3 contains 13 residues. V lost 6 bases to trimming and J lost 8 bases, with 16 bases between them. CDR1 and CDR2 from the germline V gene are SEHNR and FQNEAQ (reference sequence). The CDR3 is CASSSTERLGYTF. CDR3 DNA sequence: TGTGCCAGCAGTTCGACAGAACGGCTGGGCTACACCTTC. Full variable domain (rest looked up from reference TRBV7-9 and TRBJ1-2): DTGVSQNPRHKITKRGQNVTFRCDPISEHNRLYWYRQTLGQGPEFLTYFQNEAQLEKSRLLSDRFSAERPKGSFSTLEIQRTEQGDSAMYLCASSSTERLGYTFGSGTRLTVV.

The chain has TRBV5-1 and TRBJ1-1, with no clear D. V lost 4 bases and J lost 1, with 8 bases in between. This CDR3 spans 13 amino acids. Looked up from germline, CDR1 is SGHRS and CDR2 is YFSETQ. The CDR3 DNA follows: TGCGCCAGCAGCCTTGAGGGGAACACTGAAGCTTTCTTT. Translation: CASSLEGNTEAFF.

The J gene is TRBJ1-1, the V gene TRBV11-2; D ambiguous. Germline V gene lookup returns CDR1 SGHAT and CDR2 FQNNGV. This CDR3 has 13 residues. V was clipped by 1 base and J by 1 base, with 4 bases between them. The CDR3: CASSLGSNTEAFF. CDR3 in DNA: TGTGCCAGCAGCTTAGGGTCGAACACTGAAGCTTTCTTT.

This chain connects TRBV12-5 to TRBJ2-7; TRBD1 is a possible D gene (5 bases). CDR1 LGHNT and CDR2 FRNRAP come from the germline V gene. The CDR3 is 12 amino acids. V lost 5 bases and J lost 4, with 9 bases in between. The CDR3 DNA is TGTGCTAGTGGTAGGGGAACGTACGAGCAGTACTTC. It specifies CASGRGTYEQYF.

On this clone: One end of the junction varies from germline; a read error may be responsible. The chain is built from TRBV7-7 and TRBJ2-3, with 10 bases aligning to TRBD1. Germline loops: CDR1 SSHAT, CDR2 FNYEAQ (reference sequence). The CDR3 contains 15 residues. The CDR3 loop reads CASSPGTGGTDTQYF. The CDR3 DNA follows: TGTGCTAGCAGTCCCGGGACAGGGGGCACAGATACGCAGTATTTT.

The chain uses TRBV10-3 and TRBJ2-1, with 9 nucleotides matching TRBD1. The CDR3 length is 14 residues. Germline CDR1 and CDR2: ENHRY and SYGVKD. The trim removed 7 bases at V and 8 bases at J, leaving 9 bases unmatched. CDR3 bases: TGTGCCATCATGAGGGACAGGGATAGCGATGAGCAGTTCTTC. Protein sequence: CAIMRDRDSDEQFF.

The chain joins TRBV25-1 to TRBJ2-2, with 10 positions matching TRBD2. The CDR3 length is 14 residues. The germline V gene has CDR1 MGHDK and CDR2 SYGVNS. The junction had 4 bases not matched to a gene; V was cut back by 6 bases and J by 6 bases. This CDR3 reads CASRGTSVAGELFF. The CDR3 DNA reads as TGTGCCAGCAGGGGGACTAGCGTCGCCGGGGAGCTGTTTTTT. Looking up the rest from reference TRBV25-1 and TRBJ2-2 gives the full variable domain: EADIYQTPRYLVIGTGKKITLECSQTMGHDKMYWYQQDPGMELHLIHYSYGVNSTEKGDLSSESTVSRIRTEHFPLTLESARPSHTSQYLCASRGTSVAGELFFGEGSRLTVL.

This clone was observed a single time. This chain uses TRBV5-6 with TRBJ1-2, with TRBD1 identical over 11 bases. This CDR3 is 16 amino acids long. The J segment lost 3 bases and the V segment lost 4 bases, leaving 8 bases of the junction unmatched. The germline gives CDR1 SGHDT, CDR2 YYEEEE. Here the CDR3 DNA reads TGTGCCAGCAGCCCAGGGACAGGGGGGTTTCACTATGGCTACACCTTC. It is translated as CASSPGTGGFHYGYTF.

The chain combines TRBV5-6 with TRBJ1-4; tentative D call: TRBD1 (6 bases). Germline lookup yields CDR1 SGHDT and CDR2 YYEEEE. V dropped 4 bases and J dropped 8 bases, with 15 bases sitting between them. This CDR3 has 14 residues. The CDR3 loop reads CASSKAGAREKLFF. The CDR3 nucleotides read TGTGCCAGCAGCAAGGCGGGGGCGAGGGAAAAACTGTTTTTT.

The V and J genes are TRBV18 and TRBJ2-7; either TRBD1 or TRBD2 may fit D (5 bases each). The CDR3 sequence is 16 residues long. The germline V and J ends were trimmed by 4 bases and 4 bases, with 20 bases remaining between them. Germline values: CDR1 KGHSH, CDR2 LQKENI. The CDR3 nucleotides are TGTGCCAGCTCACGATTGTTTAGTCAGGGAGAATACGAGCAGTACTTC. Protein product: CASSRLFSQGEYEQYF.